The 15 T cell receptor beta chains presented below share a single source sample, sequenced in a study of blood T cell repertoires in COVID-19 (dated by TCRdb to about 2020). The library relied on the immunoSEQ multiplex PCR assay. TCRdb limited this immuneACCESS table to in-frame rearrangements with V and J called. A share of clones is missing; checked studies link under half to unresolved V genes, and the rest is unexplained. The sample table contains about 360,000 clones; only one count was recorded for 70% to 90% of them. The ten biggest clones cover about 3% of the sample. Sequences were obtained from peripheral blood. Receptors originate from a human donor in a cohort sampled during active COVID-19.

This clone has just one count. The chain uses TRBV5-1 and TRBJ2-2, with D maybe TRBD1 (5 bases). The CDR3 runs to 16 residues. Per the germline V gene, CDR1 is SGHRS and CDR2 is YFSETQ. V shed 0 bases and J shed 9 bases, with 18 bases lying between them. CDR3 amino acids: CASSLVTVDSRRELFF. The CDR3 DNA reads TGCGCCAGCAGCTTGGTGACAGTAGACTCAAGAAGGGAGCTGTTTTTT.

The V and J genes are TRBV6-5 and TRBJ2-3, with D perhaps TRBD2 (7 bases). Germline CDR1 is MNHEY and CDR2 is SVGAGI. Between the trimmed V and J ends, which lost 6 bases and 5 bases, there was a span of 15 bases. This CDR3 has 14 amino acids. The CDR3 DNA sequence: TGTGCCAGCAGCCGAGGGGGGGTAGGAGATACGCAGTATTTT. Protein: CASSRGGVGDTQYF.

The chain joins TRBV6-5 to TRBJ2-1; no firm D call. Germline V gene lookup returns CDR1 MNHEY and CDR2 SVGAGI. This CDR3 has 16 residues. Trimming took 0 bases from V and 7 from J, leaving 16 bases between them. The CDR3 nucleotides read TGTGCCAGCAGTTACTCGAGCCCCATGGCAGGTAATGAGCAGTTCTTC. Protein product: CASSYSSPMAGNEQFF.

This clone was picked up one time. This chain connects TRBV12-3 or TRBV12-4 to TRBJ2-7; D gene uncertain. Trimming stripped 6 bases from V and 3 bases from J, with 9 bases between. The CDR3 totals 12 residues. The DNA of the CDR3 is TGTGCCAGCAGCCGCGGCCTCTACGAGCAGTACTTC. Its protein is CASSRGLYEQYF.

This clone was detected only a few times. This chain joins TRBV5-1 and TRBJ2-7, with D perhaps matching TRBD2 (6 bases). CDR1 and CDR2 from the germline V gene are SGHRS and YFSETQ. Deletions cut 4 bases from V and 3 bases from J, with 17 bases between. The CDR3 is made up of 15 amino acids. The CDR3, as DNA: TGCGCCAGCAGCCCGCGGACATCGGGGGACTACGAGCAGTACTTC. It is translated as CASSPRTSGDYEQYF.

The chain couples TRBV3-1 (or the pseudogene TRBV3-2) to TRBJ2-7; possible D gene TRBD1, 6 bases. Trimming pared 5 bases from V and 0 bases from J, leaving 11 bases between. Germline values: CDR1 LGHDT, CDR2 YNNKEL (reference sequence). CDR3 length: 14 residues. This chain's CDR3 is CASSARQASYEQYF. In DNA form, the CDR3 reads TGTGCCAGCAGCGCAAGACAGGCCTCCTACGAGCAGTACTTC.

This chain links TRBV28 with TRBJ2-2; TRBD1 might be the D (5 bases). Trimming pared 5 bases from V and 4 bases from J, leaving 11 bases between. Germline CDR1 MDHEN, CDR2 SYDVKM. This CDR3 region has 14 residues. DNA of the CDR3: TGTGCCAGCAGTCGACAGTTGGGCACCGGGGAGCTGTTTTTT. Residues: CASSRQLGTGELFF.

The chain uses TRBV7-8 and TRBJ2-5, with a tentative D call TRBD1 (5 bases). The CDR3 consists of 14 residues. Germline V gene lookup returns CDR1 SGHVS and CDR2 FQNEAQ. V gave up 5 bases and J gave up 3 bases, with 13 bases separating them. The CDR3 sequence: CASSMPWTKETQYF. The DNA of the CDR3 is TGTGCCAGCAGCATGCCTTGGACAAAAGAGACCCAGTACTTC. The full variable domain, in which reference TRBV7-8 and TRBJ2-5 provide the parts outside the CDR3, is GAGVSQSPRYKVAKRGQDVALRCDPISGHVSLFWYQQALGQGPEFLTYFQNEAQLDKSGLPSDRFFAERPEGSVSTLKIQRTQQEDSAVYLCASSMPWTKETQYFGPGTRLLVL.

The chain is built from TRBV19 and TRBJ1-2; TRBD1 agrees at 7 bases. Germline CDR1 is LNHDA and CDR2 is SQIVND (reference sequence). Trimming at V came to 6 bases and at J to 6 bases, leaving 7 bases not matched to a gene. CDR3 length equals 13 residues. The CDR3 loop is CASRRGQFDGYTF. Here the CDR3 DNA reads TGTGCCAGTAGGAGGGGGCAATTCGATGGCTACACCTTC.

The J gene is TRBJ1-3, the V gene TRBV9; perhaps TRBD1 as D (6 bases). The CDR3 runs to 15 residues. V was cut by 2 bases and J by 3 bases, with 12 bases left in between. Germline V lookup: CDR1 SGDLS, CDR2 YYNGEE. CDR3 nucleotide sequence: TGTGCCAGCAGCGTGGGGGGGACAAGTGGAAACACCATATATTTT. Protein sequence: CASSVGGTSGNTIYF. The variable domain in full, completed from reference TRBV9 and TRBJ1-3, reads DSGVTQTPKHLITATGQRVTLRCSPRSGDLSVYWYQQSLDQGLQFLIQYYNGEERAKGNILERFSAQQFPDLHSELNLSSLELGDSALYFCASSVGGTSGNTIYFGEGSWLTVV.

This rearrangement joins TRBV5-1 to TRBJ2-7, with D unclear. Germline CDR1 is SGHRS and CDR2 is YFSETQ. Trimming pared 4 bases from V and 0 bases from J, leaving 11 bases between. The CDR3 has 14 residues. The CDR3 DNA sequence: TGCGCCAGCAGCCCGTCAACCAGCTCCTACGAGCAGTACTTC. It encodes CASSPSTSSYEQYF.

The chain carries TRBV7-8 and TRBJ1-5; a possible D gene is TRBD1 (5 bases). Trimming pared 5 bases from V and 4 bases from J, leaving 12 bases between. CDR3 length: 14 residues. Germline V gives CDR1 SGHVS, CDR2 FQNEAQ. The CDR3 spells CASSHIQGNQPQHF. CDR3 nucleotide sequence: TGTGCCAGCAGCCATATCCAGGGAAATCAGCCCCAGCATTTT.

The genes are TRBV6-5 and TRBJ2-1; 7 positions match TRBD2. Trimming took 6 bases from V and 0 from J; bases not matched to a gene: 5. This CDR3 has 15 amino acids. Per the germline V gene, CDR1 is MNHEY and CDR2 is SVGAGI. The CDR3 DNA reads TGTGCCAGCAGCCGAGCGGGGTCCTCCTACAATGAGCAGTTCTTC. Its protein is CASSRAGSSYNEQFF.

The chain carries TRBV6-5 and TRBJ1-2; possible D gene TRBD1, 5 bases. CDR1 and CDR2 from the germline V gene are MNHEY and SVGAGI. The CDR3 is 16 residues long. Trimming left V 4 bases short and J 8 bases short, with 23 bases between. The CDR3 sequence is CASSSSLTTAVGGYTF. The CDR3 DNA reads as TGTGCCAGCAGTTCATCTCTTACGACAGCTGTCGGAGGCTACACCTTC.

The chain couples TRBV5-1 to TRBJ2-7; TRBD2 agrees at 11 bases. Germline-derived CDR1 and CDR2 are SGHRS and YFSETQ. V shed 0 bases and J 3 bases; nucleotides not matched to a gene: 2. The CDR3 has 15 residues. The CDR3 DNA is TGCGCCAGCAGCTTGGTTCTAGCGGGAGGCTACGAGCAGTACTTC. Translated, it gives CASSLVLAGGYEQYF.